Shown below are 29 T cell receptor beta chains from a single sample sequenced in a study of T cell responses to AZD1222 COVID-19 vaccine. Profiled with immunoSEQ multiplex PCR; TCRdb holds only in-frame clones, not every one. This table holds around 180,000 clones, 88% found once. The sequenced sample was peripheral blood, obtained on day 0 of AZD1222 vaccination. These receptor sequences come from an adult in good health.

This clone was observed a handful of times. The genes are TRBV10-1 and TRBJ2-7, with a tentative D call TRBD2 (7 bases). The V end was cut by 6 bases, the J end by 0 bases, with 15 bases between. The germline CDR1 and CDR2 sequences are WNHNN and SYGVQD (reference sequence). CDR3 size: 15 residues. This chain's CDR3 is CASSLGGLSSYEQYF. In DNA, the CDR3 is TGCGCCAGCAGCCTCGGGGGGCTTAGCTCCTACGAGCAGTACTTC.

The chain recombines TRBV19 with TRBJ1-5; maybe TRBD1 (5 bases). Germline V gives CDR1 LNHDA, CDR2 SQIVND (reference sequence). V was shortened by 4 bases and J by 3 bases, with 10 bases between the two germline ends. The CDR3 consists of 14 residues. This CDR3 reads CASSKDTFNQPQHF. The CDR3 DNA is TGTGCCAGTAGTAAGGACACCTTCAATCAGCCCCAGCATTTT.

The chain carries TRBV30 and TRBJ2-7; D is tentatively TRBD1 or TRBD2 (6 bases each). CDR3 length: 15 residues. Germline CDR1 is GTSNPN and CDR2 is SVGIG (reference sequence). V was shortened by 4 bases and J by 3 bases, with 19 bases between the two germline ends. CDR3 coding DNA: TGTGCCTGGATAAAGTTGGGGGCGGGGAACTACGAGCAGTACTTC. Protein sequence: CAWIKLGAGNYEQYF. The entire variable domain, with the rest obtained from reference TRBV30 and TRBJ2-7, is as follows: SQTIHQWPATLVQPVGSPLSLECTVEGTSNPNLYWYRQAAGRGLQLLFYSVGIGQISSEVPQNLSASRPQDRQFILSSKKLLLSDSGFYLCAWIKLGAGNYEQYFGPGTRLTVT.

The chain recombines TRBV5-1 with TRBJ1-4, with 10 positions matching TRBD1. CDR1 and CDR2 (germline): SGHRS, YFSETQ. The V segment lost 5 bases and the J segment 5 bases; nucleotides outside the gene matches: 6. The CDR3 is 15 residues long. CDR3: CASRTTGGRNEKLFF. The DNA of the CDR3 is TGCGCCAGCAGAACGACAGGGGGCCGGAATGAAAAACTGTTTTTT. The full variable domain, with the rest looked up from reference TRBV5-1 and TRBJ1-4, is KAGVTQTPRYLIKTRGQQVTLSCSPISGHRSVSWYQQTPGQGLQFLFEYFSETQRNKGNFPGRFSGRQFSNSRSEMNVSTLELGDSALYLCASRTTGGRNEKLFFGSGTQLSVL.

V usage is TRBV7-3 and J usage is TRBJ1-1, with TRBD1 identical over 7 bases. J gave up 3 bases and V 3 bases, and 7 bases lay outside the gene matches. This CDR3 spans 15 amino acids. Germline V CDR1 and CDR2: SGHTA, FQGTGA. The CDR3 here is CASSLIGGRDTEAFF. As DNA, the CDR3 is TGTGCCAGCAGCTTGATAGGGGGCAGGGACACTGAAGCTTTCTTT.

This clone has just a few counts. This sequence joins TRBV27 and TRBJ2-5; D is uncertain. The CDR3 totals 11 residues. Germline-derived CDR1 and CDR2 are MNHEY and SMNVEV (reference sequence). V dropped 2 bases and J dropped 4 bases, with 2 bases sitting between them. The CDR3 DNA reads as TGTGCCAGCAGTTTAGGAGAGACCCAGTACTTC. It specifies CASSLGETQYF.

This rearrangement joins TRBV6-2 or TRBV6-3 to TRBJ2-3; TRBD1 is a possible D gene (5 bases). The CDR3 is 14 residues long. Germline CDR1 is MNHEY and CDR2 is SVGEGT. V lost 4 bases, J lost 9 bases, and 17 bases lay in between. The CDR3 coding sequence is TGTGCCAGCAGTTTACGGTCCCCTCCAGGGACGCAGTATTTT. Translation: CASSLRSPPGTQYF.

V gene TRBV5-8 combines with J gene TRBJ1-5; D not resolved. Germline CDR1 is SGHTS and CDR2 is YDEGEE. The CDR3 is 14 residues long. The V end was cut by 0 bases, the J end by 4 bases, with 8 bases between. As DNA, the CDR3 is TGTGCCAGCAGCTTGGTACGGATGAATCAGCCCCAGCATTTT. It specifies CASSLVRMNQPQHF. Complete variable domain (other parts from reference TRBV5-8 and TRBJ1-5): EAGVTQSPTHLIKTRGQQATLRCSPISGHTSVYWYQQALGLGLQFLLWYDEGEERNRGNFPPRFSGRQFPNYSSELNVNALELEDSALYLCASSLVRMNQPQHFGDGTRLSIL.

The count of this clone is one. Mismatch with germline at one junction end may stem from a read error. This chain connects TRBV6-6 to TRBJ2-3; D is undetermined. From germline, CDR1 is MNHNY and CDR2 SVGAGI (reference sequence). There are 11 residues in the CDR3. The CDR3 sequence is CATSVGDTQYF. The CDR3 bases are TGTGCCACCAGTGTGGGGGATACGCAGTATTTT.

CDR3 DNA: TGTGCCAGCAGCCCAACAGGGGGCTCAGCCACTAATGAAAAACTGTTTTTT. Protein: CASSPTGGSATNEKLFF. The V call is TRBV7-6, the J call TRBJ1-4; 9 positions match TRBD1. The CDR3 is made up of 17 amino acids. V lost 5 bases and J lost 2; bases outside the gene matches: 9. Germline V gene sequence: CDR1 SGHVS, CDR2 FNYEAQ.

The chain employs TRBV2 and TRBJ2-3, with no clear D. Germline CDR1 is SNHLY and CDR2 is FYNNEI. The CDR3 runs to 11 residues. The V end was cut by 10 bases, the J end by 2 bases, with 7 bases between. The CDR3 protein is CATRYTDTQYF. The CDR3 nucleotides read TGTGCCACCAGATACACAGATACGCAGTATTTT.

This chain connects TRBV4-2 to TRBJ1-6; unclear D gene. This CDR3 is built from 14 residues. The ends were cut back, 1 base at V and 7 bases at J, with 8 bases in the middle. Germline lookup yields CDR1 LGHNA and CDR2 YNFKEQ. The CDR3 DNA reads as TGTGCCAGCAGCCAAGTTAATTCCAATTCACCCCTCCACTTT. It yields the protein CASSQVNSNSPLHF.

The chain joins TRBV6-5 to TRBJ1-2; D is unresolved. The germline gives CDR1 MNHEY, CDR2 SVGAGI. The CDR3 totals 13 residues. The ends were cut back, 10 bases at V and 5 bases at J, with 17 bases in the middle. CDR3 sequence reads: CATRQDWGYGYTF. The DNA of the CDR3 is TGTGCCACCCGGCAAGACTGGGGATATGGCTACACCTTC.

This chain links TRBV29-1 with TRBJ2-1; D is ambiguous. CDR1 is SQVTM and CDR2 is ANQGSEA in the germline V gene. Trimming took 5 bases from V and 3 from J, leaving 14 bases between them. There are 14 residues in the CDR3. CDR3 sequence reads: CSVRKADFYNEQFF. CDR3 DNA: TGCAGCGTTCGTAAGGCGGATTTCTACAATGAGCAGTTCTTC.

The chain carries TRBV19 and TRBJ2-1; TRBD2 matches at 12 bases. Germline assignment: CDR1 LNHDA and CDR2 SQIVND (reference sequence). The V and J ends lost 3 bases and 0 bases, in that order; junction bases with no gene match: 0. The CDR3 length is 16 residues. In DNA, the CDR3 is TGTGCCAGTAGTATGACTAGCGGGAGCTCCTACAATGAGCAGTTCTTC. Translating it yields CASSMTSGSSYNEQFF.

This sequence joins TRBV7-9 and TRBJ1-4; D not certain. This CDR3 is 16 amino acids long. Trimming took 3 bases from V and 0 from J, leaving 11 bases between them. Germline V gives CDR1 SEHNR, CDR2 FQNEAQ (reference sequence). CDR3 bases: TGTGCCAGCAGCTTCCAGGACGGACCAACTAATGAAAAACTGTTTTTT. Translated, it gives CASSFQDGPTNEKLFF.

The chain uses TRBV19 and TRBJ1-1; D is uncertain. The germline V gene has CDR1 LNHDA and CDR2 SQIVND (reference sequence). V was cut by 1 base and J by 3 bases, with 6 bases left in between. The length of the CDR3 is 13 residues. CDR3 in DNA: TGTGCCAGTAGTATAGGGTGGGACACTGAAGCTTTCTTT. It translates to CASSIGWDTEAFF. The entire variable domain, with the rest obtained from reference TRBV19 and TRBJ1-1, is as follows: DGGITQSPKYLFRKEGQNVTLSCEQNLNHDAMYWYRQDPGQGLRLIYYSQIVNDFQKGDIAEGYSVSREKKESFPLTVTSAQKNPTAFYLCASSIGWDTEAFFGQGTRLTVV.

The CDR3 bases are TGTGCCAGCAGTGAAGCCACCGGGGGCTTAAATACGCAGTATTTT. It yields the protein CASSEATGGLNTQYF. The J gene is TRBJ2-3, the V gene TRBV6-4; D possibly uses TRBD1 or TRBD2 (6 bases each). Deletions cut 3 bases from V and 7 bases from J, with 17 bases between. Germline CDR1 reads MRHNA; CDR2 reads SNTAGT. The CDR3 extends over 15 amino acids.

V is TRBV5-8 and J is TRBJ2-2; D is ambiguous. V dropped 0 bases and J dropped 3 bases, with 3 bases sitting between them. The CDR3 consists of 13 residues. Germline V gives CDR1 SGHTS, CDR2 YDEGEE. The CDR3 DNA sequence: TGTGCCAGCAGCTTGGCGGACACCGGGGAGCTGTTTTTT. Translated: CASSLADTGELFF. The full variable domain, rest sourced from reference TRBV5-8 and TRBJ2-2, is EAGVTQSPTHLIKTRGQQATLRCSPISGHTSVYWYQQALGLGLQFLLWYDEGEERNRGNFPPRFSGRQFPNYSSELNVNALELEDSALYLCASSLADTGELFFGEGSRLTVL.

The chain links TRBV5-1 to TRBJ2-7; D possibly uses TRBD1 or TRBD2 (6 bases each). Germline assignment: CDR1 SGHRS and CDR2 YFSETQ. Trimming removed 5 bases from V and 2 bases from J, with 14 bases in between. The CDR3 extends over 14 amino acids. CDR3 DNA sequence: TGCGCCAGCAGGGATGTGGGGGGCCCCTACGAGCAGTACTTC. It yields the protein CASRDVGGPYEQYF.

A few counts support this clone. V is TRBV5-6 and J is TRBJ1-2, with 9 bases fitting TRBD1. This CDR3 has 15 residues. Germline V gene sequence: CDR1 SGHDT, CDR2 YYEEEE. V was pared by 4 bases and J by 4 bases, with 8 bases of the junction left unmatched. Here the CDR3 DNA reads TGTGCCAGCAGCGTTGACAGGGGGATAGCCTATGGCTACACCTTC. Its translation is CASSVDRGIAYGYTF. The full variable domain, with the rest looked up from reference TRBV5-6 and TRBJ1-2, is DAGVTQSPTHLIKTRGQQVTLRCSPKSGHDTVSWYQQALGQGPQFIFQYYEEEERQRGNFPDRFSGHQFPNYSSELNVNALLLGDSALYLCASSVDRGIAYGYTFGSGTRLTVV.

This rearrangement joins TRBV7-9 to TRBJ1-1; weak D call: TRBD1 (5 bases). Trimming cost V 1 base and J 10 bases, with 16 bases left between them. CDR1 SEHNR and CDR2 FQNEAQ come from the germline V gene (reference sequence). The CDR3 contains 14 residues. Here the CDR3 reads CASSLVGRDYGAFF. For the CDR3, the DNA is TGTGCCAGCAGCTTAGTGGGTAGGGACTATGGAGCTTTCTTT.

The rearrangement joins TRBV12-5 to TRBJ2-7; D is possibly TRBD1 or TRBD2 (5 bases each). This CDR3 region has 16 residues. Germline CDR1 is LGHNT and CDR2 is FRNRAP. V was trimmed by 1 base and J by 5 bases, leaving 18 bases between them. The CDR3, as DNA: TGTGCTAGTGGTTTGGGGGGGTCCCTCGCCATGCACGAGCAGTACTTC. Protein: CASGLGGSLAMHEQYF.

This clone showed up just a few times. The chain uses TRBV5-1 and TRBJ1-3; the D gene is possibly TRBD1 (6 bases). The germline V gene has CDR1 SGHRS and CDR2 YFSETQ. The CDR3 covers 13 residues. Trimming left V 6 bases short and J 3 bases short, with 10 bases between. The CDR3 bases are TGCGCCAGCACGACAGGTAGTGGAAACACCATATATTTT. Translating it yields CASTTGSGNTIYF. The full variable domain, completed using reference TRBV5-1 and TRBJ1-3, is KAGVTQTPRYLIKTRGQQVTLSCSPISGHRSVSWYQQTPGQGLQFLFEYFSETQRNKGNFPGRFSGRQFSNSRSEMNVSTLELGDSALYLCASTTGSGNTIYFGEGSWLTVV.

The rearrangement links TRBV9 to TRBJ2-1; D ambiguous. The CDR3 runs to 15 residues. Germline CDR1 and CDR2: SGDLS and YYNGEE. V dropped 0 bases and J dropped 2 bases, with 9 bases sitting between them. The CDR3: CASSVGPDAYNEQFF. CDR3 in DNA: TGTGCCAGCAGCGTAGGCCCCGACGCCTACAATGAGCAGTTCTTC.

This clone was observed a few times. This chain connects TRBV3-1 (or the pseudogene TRBV3-2) to TRBJ2-7; D is unclear. CDR3 length equals 14 residues. With 4 bases removed from V and 0 bases from J, the gap between germline ends came to 10 bases. Germline values: CDR1 LGHDT, CDR2 YNNKEL (reference sequence). The CDR3 coding sequence is TGTGCCAGCAGCCCAGCCTACACCTCCTACGAGCAGTACTTC. Translated, it gives CASSPAYTSYEQYF.

As for this clone: Other nucleotide sequences from this sample produce the same CDR3. The chain combines TRBV3-1 (or the pseudogene TRBV3-2) with TRBJ2-7; 10 bases fit TRBD2. CDR3 length equals 15 residues. Germline trimming cut 3 bases from V and 3 bases from J; bases unmatched to any gene: 5. Germline assignment: CDR1 LGHDT and CDR2 YNNKEL (reference sequence). CDR3 in amino acids: CASSQGASGSYEQYF. The CDR3 nucleotides are TGTGCCAGCAGCCAGGGGGCTAGCGGGAGCTACGAGCAGTACTTC.

The V and J genes are TRBV5-6 and TRBJ2-7; D is uncertain. There are 13 residues in the CDR3. Deletions cut 4 bases from V and 5 bases from J, with 13 bases between. Germline V gene data show CDR1 as SGHDT and CDR2 as YYEEEE. CDR3 amino acids: CASSTGATHEQYF. The CDR3 DNA follows: TGTGCCAGCAGCACGGGCGCGACCCACGAGCAGTACTTC.

This clone was counted only a few times. CDR3 bases: TGTGCCACCCAGGCAGTAGAAGGAACCGGGGAGCTGTTTTTT. Its translation is CATQAVEGTGELFF. This sequence joins TRBV6-4 and TRBJ2-2; D is unresolved. Trimming removed 10 bases from V and 5 bases from J, with 17 bases in between. The length of the CDR3 is 14 residues. Germline-derived CDR1 and CDR2 are MRHNA and SNTAGT.